The present T cell receptor (beta chain) was sequenced within a study of T cell responses to AZD1222 COVID-19 vaccine. TCRdb keeps only in-frame clones here, not all; method: immunoSEQ multiplex PCR. The repertoire consists of approximately 130,000 clones, with 93% occurring once and the leading ten covering 2.5% to 4%. Concerning this clone: Its antigen remains unidentified.

Study outcomes and limitations: The number of AZD1222 recipients seropositive at baseline was only five to seven. Unmutated regions of variants are reportedly targeted by nearly half of spike-specific TCRs.

The receptor was isolated from an adult in good health. The sequencing used peripheral blood, collected on day 0 of AZD1222 vaccination.

The CDR3 DNA follows: TGTGCCAGCAGTTCCGCGGGCAAGTTCTATGGCTACACCTTC. Protein: CASSSAGKFYGYTF. This rearrangement joins TRBV28 to TRBJ1-2; no definite D call. Germline V gene lookup returns CDR1 MDHEN and CDR2 SYDVKM. The CDR3 consists of 14 residues. V dropped 4 bases and J dropped 4 bases, with 13 bases sitting between them.